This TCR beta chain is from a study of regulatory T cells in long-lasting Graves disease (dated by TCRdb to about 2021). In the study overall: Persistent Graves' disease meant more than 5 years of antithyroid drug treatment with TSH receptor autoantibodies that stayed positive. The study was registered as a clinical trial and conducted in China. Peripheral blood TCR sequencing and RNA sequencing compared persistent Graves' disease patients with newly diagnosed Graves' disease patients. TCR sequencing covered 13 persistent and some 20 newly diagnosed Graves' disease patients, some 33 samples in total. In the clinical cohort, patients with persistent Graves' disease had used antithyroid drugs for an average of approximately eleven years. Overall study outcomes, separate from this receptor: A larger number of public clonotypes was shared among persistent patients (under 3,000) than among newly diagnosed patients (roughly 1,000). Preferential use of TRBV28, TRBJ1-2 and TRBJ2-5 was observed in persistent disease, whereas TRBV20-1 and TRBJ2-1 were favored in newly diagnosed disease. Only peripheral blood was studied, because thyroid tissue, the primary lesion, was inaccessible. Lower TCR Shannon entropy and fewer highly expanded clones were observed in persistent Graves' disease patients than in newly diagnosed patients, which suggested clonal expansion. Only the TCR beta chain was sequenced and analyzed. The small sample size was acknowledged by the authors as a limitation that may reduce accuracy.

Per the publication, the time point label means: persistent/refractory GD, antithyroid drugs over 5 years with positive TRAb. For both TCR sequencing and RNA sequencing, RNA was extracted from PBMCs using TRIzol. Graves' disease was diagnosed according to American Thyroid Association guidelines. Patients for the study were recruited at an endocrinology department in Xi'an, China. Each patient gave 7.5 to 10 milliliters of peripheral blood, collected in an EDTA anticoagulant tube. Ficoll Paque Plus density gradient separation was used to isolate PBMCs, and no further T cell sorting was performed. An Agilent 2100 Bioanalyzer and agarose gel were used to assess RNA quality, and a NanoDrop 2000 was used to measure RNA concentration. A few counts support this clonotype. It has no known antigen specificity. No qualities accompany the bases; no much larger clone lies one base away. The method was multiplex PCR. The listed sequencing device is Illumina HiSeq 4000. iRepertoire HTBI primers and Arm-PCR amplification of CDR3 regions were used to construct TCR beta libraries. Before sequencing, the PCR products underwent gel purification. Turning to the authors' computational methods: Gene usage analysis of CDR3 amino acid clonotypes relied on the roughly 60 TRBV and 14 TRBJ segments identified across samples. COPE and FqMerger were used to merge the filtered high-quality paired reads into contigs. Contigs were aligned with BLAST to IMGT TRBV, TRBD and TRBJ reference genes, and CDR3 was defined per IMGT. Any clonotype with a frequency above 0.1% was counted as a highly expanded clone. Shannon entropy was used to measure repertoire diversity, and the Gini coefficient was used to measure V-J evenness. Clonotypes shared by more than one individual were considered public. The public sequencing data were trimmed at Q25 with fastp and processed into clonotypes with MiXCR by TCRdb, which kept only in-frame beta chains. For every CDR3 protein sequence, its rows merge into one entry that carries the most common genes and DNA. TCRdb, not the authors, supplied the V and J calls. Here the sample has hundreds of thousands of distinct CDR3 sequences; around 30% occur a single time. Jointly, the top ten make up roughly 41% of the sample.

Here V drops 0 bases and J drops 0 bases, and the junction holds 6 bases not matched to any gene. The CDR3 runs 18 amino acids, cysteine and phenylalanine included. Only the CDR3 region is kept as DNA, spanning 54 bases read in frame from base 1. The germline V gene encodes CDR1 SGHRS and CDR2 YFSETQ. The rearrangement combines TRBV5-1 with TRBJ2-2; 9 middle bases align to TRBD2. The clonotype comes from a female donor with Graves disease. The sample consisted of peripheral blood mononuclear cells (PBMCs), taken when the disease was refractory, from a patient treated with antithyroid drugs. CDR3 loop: CASSLGRPSGANTGELFF. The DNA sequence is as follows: TGCGCCAGCAGCTTGGGTCGGCCTAGCGGGGCGAACACCGGGGAGCTGTTTTTT.